The clone carrying this T cell receptor beta chain was seen only a few times. The data derive from a study of blood T cell repertoires in COVID-19. V lost 0 bases and J 0 bases, leaving 12 bases between the germline ends. CDR1 is LGHNA and CDR2 is YNFKEQ in the germline V gene. The CDR3 has 17 amino acids. Sequencing was performed with immunoSEQ multiplex PCR; in TCRdb, only in-frame clones are kept and a portion is missing. The data hold roughly 81,000 clones, with 90% to 95% observed a single time. The material sequenced was peripheral blood. The source is a woman aged 50 to 60 in a cohort sampled during active COVID-19. V usage is TRBV4-2 and J usage is TRBJ1-5; D gene unclear. The CDR3: CASSQDISDYSNQPQHF. CDR3 in DNA: TGTGCCAGCAGCCAAGATATATCAGATTATAGCAATCAGCCCCAGCATTTT.